This is a list of T cell receptor beta chains from one sample in a study of blood T cells in healthy people across ages. TCRdb reprocessed the 5' RACE reads via MiXCR and lists one record per CDR3 protein. Among 600,000 to 800,000 distinct CDR3 sequences, over 40% were seen once, and the ten largest hold approximately 15%. Sequenced input: blood. The origin of the receptors is a woman of 80 years or more in good health. The CDR3 runs from the conserved cysteine through the conserved F or W. A D gene is named only where the DNA matches it firmly. Some rows mark clone size as missing; the rest say once, few, many or name a class of expanded clone.

j_call v_call d_call clone_size cdr3_nt cdr3_aa
TRBJ2-3 TRBV12-3/TRBV12-4 . . TGTGCCAGCACCCTGGCGAGAAGCGGAACAGACGCGCAGTATTTT CASTLARSGTDAQYF
TRBJ2-5 TRBV20-1 TRBD2 . TGCAGTGCTAGACCGGGAGGAAGACAAGAGACCCAGTACTTC CSARPGGRQETQYF
TRBJ2-3 TRBV6-2/TRBV6-3 . . TGTGCCAGCACCACAGGGAAACACACAGATACGCAGTATTTT CASTTGKHTDTQYF
TRBJ2-7 TRBV7-8 . . TGTGCCAGCAGATTACGGGAGCCGAGATACGAGCAGTACTTC CASRLREPRYEQYF
TRBJ2-3 TRBV7-2 TRBD2 . TGTGCCAGCAGCTTTACTAGCGGGGGAACAGATACGCAGTATTTT CASSFTSGGTDTQYF
TRBJ2-7 TRBV2 . many TGTGCCAGCAGCGCGCTTGGGGCCTACGAGCAGTACTTC CASSALGAYEQYF
TRBJ2-7 TRBV20-1 TRBD2 . TGCAGTGCTAGAGATCTTTCGGCTAGCGGGATCGGCGAGCAGTACTTC CSARDLSASGIGEQYF
TRBJ2-7 TRBV5-1 . many TGCGCCAGCAATTCCGGGTACCTGACCTACGAGCAGTACTTC CASNSGYLTYEQYF
TRBJ2-3 TRBV4-1 TRBD2 many TGCGCCAGCAGCCAAACATCTTTCCTAGCGGGAGTGAACACAGATACGCAGTATTTT CASSQTSFLAGVNTDTQYF
TRBJ1-1 TRBV5-5 . . TGTGCCAGCAGCTCGGCCAATGGGAGAACTGAAGCTTTCTTT CASSSANGRTEAFF
TRBJ1-4 TRBV5-1 . few TGCGCCAGCACGCCCTCGGGAGGTAATGAAAAACTGTTTTTT CASTPSGGNEKLFF
TRBJ2-1 TRBV7-3 . many TGTGCCAGCAGCCCCTACCAGTTATACAATGAGCAGTTCTTC CASSPYQLYNEQFF
TRBJ1-5 TRBV20-1 . . TGCAGTGCTATGCCAGAGCCTAATCAGCCCCAGCATTTT CSAMPEPNQPQHF
TRBJ1-2 TRBV27 TRBD1 many TGTGCCAGCAGTCTGGACAGGGGCCACTATGGCTACACCTTC CASSLDRGHYGYTF
TRBJ2-5 TRBV4-1 TRBD2 . TGCGCCAGCAGCCTAAACCCCCTGACTAGCGGGGAAGAGACCCAGTACTTC CASSLNPLTSGEETQYF
TRBJ2-3 TRBV3-1 TRBD1 . TGTGCCAGCAGCCACACAGGGGCGAAGCAGTATTTT CASSHTGAKQYF
TRBJ2-1 TRBV11-2 . once TGTGCCAGCAGCGACCGACACAATGAGCAGTTCTTC CASSDRHNEQFF
TRBJ1-2 TRBV10-3 . many TGTGCCATTCAGACGGATGATAACTATGGCTACACCTTC CAIQTDDNYGYTF
TRBJ2-2 TRBV18 . . TGTGCCAGCTCACCTGGGACGGCTATGAACACCGGGGAGCTGTTTTTT CASSPGTAMNTGELFF
TRBJ2-3 TRBV29-1 . many TGCAGCGGGGTGGACAGAAGCACAGATACGCAGTATTTT CSGVDRSTDTQYF
TRBJ2-3 TRBV20-1 . many TGCAGTGCTAGAGATTTAAGGGTCGATACGCAGTATTTT CSARDLRVDTQYF
TRBJ2-5 TRBV4-1 TRBD2 . TGCGCCAGCAGCCAAGATGGACTAGCGGGCGTCCAAGAGACCCAGTACTTC CASSQDGLAGVQETQYF
TRBJ2-5 TRBV10-3 TRBD2 many TGTGCCATCAGCCGGGGGGGGGCTCAACAAGAGACCCAGTACTTC CAISRGGAQQETQYF
TRBJ2-2 TRBV2 TRBD2 few TGTGCCAGCACGTCTCTAGCGGGAGCCACCGGGGAGCTGTTTTTT CASTSLAGATGELFF
TRBJ2-5 TRBV7-2 . . TGTGCCAGCAGCTTAGGGGAGCAGGCGGAGACCCAGTACTTC CASSLGEQAETQYF
TRBJ1-5 TRBV12-3/TRBV12-4 . . TGTGCCAGCCGTCGAGAGGAAAATCAGCCCCAGCATTTT CASRREENQPQHF
TRBJ1-1 TRBV2 . . TGTGCCAGCAGTGAAGGTAGGACTGAAGCTTTCTTT CASSEGRTEAFF
TRBJ2-3 TRBV5-1 . . TGCGCCAGCAGCTCCACGACCAGCATCCAGGAGTATTTT CASSSTTSIQEYF
TRBJ1-2 TRBV25-1 TRBD1 . TGTGCCAGCAGTGAAACAGGGGGTAACTATGGCTACACCTTC CASSETGGNYGYTF
TRBJ1-2 TRBV10-3 TRBD1 many TGTGCCACTATAGGACAGGGAGGACATGGCTACACCTTC CATIGQGGHGYTF
TRBJ2-3 TRBV7-2 TRBD1 . TGTGCCAGCAGCTCACAGGGGGCTCGGACAGATACGCAGTATTTT CASSSQGARTDTQYF
TRBJ2-6 TRBV5-1 . . TGCGCCAGCAGCTTAGGAAGACGACCGGGTAACCTGACTTTC CASSLGRRPGNLTF
TRBJ2-1 TRBV20-1 TRBD2 many TGCAGTGCTAGATCCCCTAGCGGATACTACAATGAGCAGTTCTTC CSARSPSGYYNEQFF
TRBJ2-5 TRBV20-1 . once TGCGGTACTCGGGACAGCATAGGGGGGGAGACCCAGTACTTC CGTRDSIGGETQYF
TRBJ2-3 TRBV27 TRBD2 many TGTGCCAGCAGTTTATCTCCCGGGACTAATATCGATACGCAGTATTTT CASSLSPGTNIDTQYF
TRBJ2-3 TRBV5-1 . . TGCGCCAGCAGCCCAGCTAGCGCAGATACGCAGTATTTT CASSPASADTQYF
TRBJ1-4 TRBV29-1 TRBD1 many TGCAGCGTTGCTCGAGGACAGGGGGAAAAACTGTTTTTT CSVARGQGEKLFF
TRBJ2-7 TRBV11-2 TRBD2 . TGTGCCAGCAGCCCGGTAGCGGGGAGCTCCTACGCGCAGTACTTC CASSPVAGSSYAQYF
TRBJ1-1 TRBV11-2 TRBD1 few TGTGCCAGCAGCAAAGGACAGGGTCTAGTTTTTACTGAAGCTTTCTTT CASSKGQGLVFTEAFF
TRBJ2-3 TRBV10-3 . many TGTGCCATCAGGACACACCTCCCCGATACGCAGTATTTT CAIRTHLPDTQYF